Shown below are 28 T cell receptor beta chains from a single sample sequenced in a study of memory CD4+ T cells and cytomegalovirus serostatus. The sort gate was single viable CD3+CD4+CD8-CD45RO+ cells for memory CD4+ T cells. TCRdb's copy holds only in-frame clones and misses some; the assay was immunoSEQ multiplex PCR. Of tens of thousands of clones in the sample, over 70% were seen once. Material: memory CD4+ T cells from blood. The receptors stem from an adult in good health and CMV-seropositive.

The chain is built from TRBV27 and TRBJ2-7; tentatively, D is TRBD1 (6 bases). Germline values: CDR1 MNHEY, CDR2 SMNVEV (reference sequence). Trimming removed 5 bases at V and 4 bases at J, with 15 bases between. The CDR3 sequence is 14 residues long. The CDR3 region has the DNA TGTGCCAGCAGTCTGACAGGAGCTCTGTACGAGCAGTACTTC. Its protein is CASSLTGALYEQYF.

The chain carries TRBV7-9 and TRBJ2-5; perhaps TRBD2 as D (6 bases). V lost 11 bases and J lost 5, with 12 bases in between. Germline V lookup: CDR1 SEHNR, CDR2 FQNEAQ (reference sequence). The CDR3 is 11 residues long. CDR3 sequence (DNA): TGTGCCGGTGCCCGGGGGGAGACCCAGTACTTC. This translates into CAGARGETQYF.

The rearrangement uses TRBV6-1 and TRBJ2-3; 7 nucleotides match TRBD1. The CDR3 has 13 residues. Trimming cost V 8 bases and J 1 base; bases outside gene matches: 3. Per germline, CDR1 MNHNS and CDR2 SASEGT. The CDR3 protein is CASRDSGTDTQYF. The DNA for the CDR3 is TGTGCCAGCCGGGACAGTGGCACAGATACGCAGTATTTT.

This clone has just a few counts. The chain recombines TRBV11-2 with TRBJ2-3; weak D call: TRBD2 (5 bases). Germline CDR1 is SGHAT and CDR2 is FQNNGV. V shed 1 base and J shed 7 bases, with 9 bases lying between them. The CDR3 contains 13 residues. CDR3 DNA: TGTGCCAGCAGCTTAGGCGGACTGAATACGCAGTATTTT. It is translated as CASSLGGLNTQYF.

The chain couples TRBV28 to TRBJ2-5, with D perhaps assigned TRBD1 or TRBD2 (5 bases each). This CDR3 contains 13 residues. Deletions cut 6 bases from V and 3 bases from J, with 11 bases between. Looked up from germline, CDR1 is MDHEN and CDR2 is SYDVKM. The CDR3 loop reads CASRGRGEETQYF. CDR3 nucleotides: TGTGCCAGCAGGGGGCGAGGGGAAGAGACCCAGTACTTC. Combining the CDR3 with reference TRBV28 and TRBJ2-5 gives the whole variable domain DVKVTQSSRYLVKRTGEKVFLECVQDMDHENMFWYRQDPGLGLRLIYFSYDVKMKEKGDIPEGYSVSREKKERFSLILESASTNQTSMYLCASRGRGEETQYFGPGTRLLVL.

This chain joins TRBV27 and TRBJ1-1, with unresolved D. The length of the CDR3 is 15 residues. V was cut by 8 bases and J by 11 bases, with 27 bases left in between. Germline V gene sequence: CDR1 MNHEY, CDR2 SMNVEV (reference sequence). The CDR3 bases are TGTGCCAGCCGGCCTGGACCCGGCATCGATGTCTTGGCTTTCTTT. Protein product: CASRPGPGIDVLAFF.

V usage is TRBV28 and J usage is TRBJ1-2; 7 nucleotides line up with TRBD1. From germline, CDR1 is MDHEN and CDR2 SYDVKM. The CDR3 sequence is 14 residues long. V trimming: 4 bases; J trimming: 4 bases; junction bases outside the gene matches: 6. Written as DNA, the CDR3 is TGTGCCAGCAGTTCTCCGGGACAGATCTATGGCTACACCTTC. Its protein product is CASSSPGQIYGYTF.

The gene calls are TRBV7-2 and TRBJ2-1; D remains ambiguous. Trimming removed 5 bases from V and 9 bases from J, with 11 bases in between. CDR3 length equals 12 residues. Germline CDR1 SGHTA, CDR2 FQGNSA. CDR3 sequence (DNA): TGTGCCAGCAGCCCCGTGGGCATTGAGCAGTTCTTC. This encodes CASSPVGIEQFF.

The chain employs TRBV7-2 and TRBJ2-1; D is undetermined. Germline lookup yields CDR1 SGHTA and CDR2 FQGNSA. This CDR3 contains 13 residues. V was clipped by 4 bases and J by 0 bases, with 4 bases between them. The CDR3: CASSYSSYNEQFF. The CDR3 DNA sequence: TGTGCCAGCAGCTATAGCTCCTACAATGAGCAGTTCTTC.

The J gene is TRBJ2-1, the V gene TRBV11-2; D not certain. This CDR3 comprises 14 residues. Germline CDR1 reads SGHAT; CDR2 reads FQNNGV. The V end lost 1 base, the J end lost 10 bases, and 14 bases lay between the germline ends. CDR3 nucleotides: TGTGCCAGCAGCTTAGGGGTAGGGCGAGGCGAGCAGTTCTTC. It codes for CASSLGVGRGEQFF.

This chain uses TRBV18 with TRBJ2-5; D unresolved. This CDR3 spans 12 amino acids. Germline lookup yields CDR1 KGHSH and CDR2 LQKENI. The ends were cut back, 2 bases at V and 0 bases at J, with 1 base in the middle. The CDR3 region is CASSPNQETQYF. The CDR3 DNA is TGTGCCAGCTCACCAAACCAAGAGACCCAGTACTTC.

This clone has just a few counts. This sequence joins TRBV5-4 and TRBJ1-2; D perhaps matches TRBD1 (6 bases). Trimming shortened V by 6 bases and J by 8 bases, and 17 bases separated the two germline ends. Germline V gives CDR1 SGHNT, CDR2 YYREEE (reference sequence). This CDR3 has 13 amino acids. This CDR3 is CASNPGGAEGYTF. The CDR3 nucleotides read TGTGCCAGCAACCCCGGGGGGGCGGAAGGCTACACCTTC.

The chain couples TRBV28 to TRBJ2-3; D is undetermined. There are 12 residues in the CDR3. The germline gives CDR1 MDHEN, CDR2 SYDVKM. V was cut by 11 bases and J by 2 bases, with 11 bases left in between. CDR3 region: CASSPPTDTQYF. CDR3 nucleotides: TGTGCCTCTTCCCCACCCACAGATACGCAGTATTTT.

This clone was counted between two and nine times. This chain links TRBV2 with TRBJ2-5; unclear D gene. V was shortened by 6 bases and J by 4 bases, with 3 bases between the two germline ends. This CDR3 comprises 10 residues. Germline V gene lookup returns CDR1 SNHLY and CDR2 FYNNEI. CDR3 nucleotide sequence: TGTGCCAGCAGGCTAGAGACCCAGTACTTC. Translated: CASRLETQYF.

This rearrangement joins TRBV5-1 to TRBJ1-4; unclear D gene. V shed 5 bases and J shed 0 bases, with 14 bases lying between them. This CDR3 is 16 amino acids long. The V gene's germline CDR1 is SGHRS and CDR2 YFSETQ. The CDR3 loop reads CASRWLLGATNEKLFF. In nucleotides, the CDR3 is TGCGCCAGCAGGTGGCTCCTTGGGGCAACTAATGAAAAACTGTTTTTT.

The sample holds one count of this clone. This chain uses TRBV30 with TRBJ2-1; 10 bases are shared with TRBD2. J was trimmed by 0 bases and V by 1 base; bases with no gene match: 3. There are 16 residues in the CDR3. Germline V gene lookup returns CDR1 GTSNPN and CDR2 SVGIG (reference sequence). CDR3 sequence reads: CAWSGTSGYSYNEQFF. CDR3 sequence (DNA): TGTGCCTGGAGTGGGACTAGCGGTTACTCCTACAATGAGCAGTTCTTC.

The gene calls are TRBV7-9 and TRBJ1-1; maybe TRBD1 (6 bases). This CDR3 contains 17 residues. Germline CDR1 reads SEHNR; CDR2 reads FQNEAQ (reference sequence). Trimming removed 2 bases from V and 4 bases from J, with 20 bases in between. CDR3 in amino acids: CASSLRGGAGEPTEAFF. In nucleotides, the CDR3 is TGTGCCAGCAGCTTAAGGGGAGGGGCAGGGGAACCCACTGAAGCTTTCTTT.

This chain uses TRBV7-2 with TRBJ1-5; 7 bases are a match to TRBD1. CDR3 length equals 13 residues. After removal of 8 bases from V and 5 bases from J, the junction contained 6 bases not matched to a gene. CDR1 is SGHTA and CDR2 is FQGNSA in the germline V gene. CDR3 residues: CASGSQGDQPQHF. CDR3 sequence (DNA): TGTGCCAGCGGTTCGCAGGGGGATCAGCCCCAGCATTTT.

The rearrangement links TRBV2 to TRBJ1-1; D is undetermined. Trimming took off 6 bases at V and 6 bases at J, with 17 bases between the two ends. CDR3 length equals 14 residues. CDR1 and CDR2 (germline): SNHLY, FYNNEI. The CDR3 nucleotides are TGTGCCAGCAGCCGACCCCGGGAGGGCCCTGAAGCTTTCTTT. Translating it yields CASSRPREGPEAFF.

A few counts support this clone. The chain is built from TRBV14 and TRBJ2-2; D is ambiguous. Germline V gives CDR1 SGHDN, CDR2 FVKESK. Trimming stripped 0 bases from V and 7 bases from J, with 3 bases between. This CDR3 region has 12 residues. CDR3 nucleotides: TGTGCCAGCAGCCAAGAGGTCGGGGAGCTGTTTTTT. Translated, it gives CASSQEVGELFF. Drawing the rest from reference TRBV14 and TRBJ2-2, the complete variable domain is EAGVTQFPSHSVIEKGQTVTLRCDPISGHDNLYWYRRVMGKEIKFLLHFVKESKQDESGMPNNRFLAERTGGTYSTLKVQPAELEDSGVYFCASSQEVGELFFGEGSRLTVL.

V and J are TRBV7-2 and TRBJ2-3; TRBD2 matches at 8 bases. J was trimmed by 6 bases and V by 7 bases; bases with no gene match: 6. The germline gives CDR1 SGHTA, CDR2 FQGNSA. The CDR3 runs to 13 residues. CDR3 amino acids: CASKGTRGDTQYF. The CDR3 bases are TGTGCCAGCAAGGGGACTAGAGGCGATACGCAGTATTTT.

The V gene is TRBV27, the J gene TRBJ2-3; D gene uncertain. The V end lost 3 bases, the J end lost 3 bases, and 13 bases lay between the germline ends. The germline V gene has CDR1 MNHEY and CDR2 SMNVEV (reference sequence). CDR3 length equals 15 residues. CDR3 sequence: CASSFDFLQTDTQYF. The CDR3 nucleotides read TGTGCCAGCAGTTTCGACTTCCTCCAGACAGATACGCAGTATTTT.

This clone was recorded a few times. The V gene is TRBV5-1, the J gene TRBJ2-1; D is possibly TRBD1 or TRBD2 (5 bases each). The CDR3 runs to 17 residues. CDR1 and CDR2 (germline): SGHRS, YFSETQ. The V end was cut by 2 bases, the J end by 7 bases, with 22 bases between. The CDR3 DNA reads as TGCGCCAGCAGCTTTACTTTCCGGGACCCAATAGTGAATGAGCAGTTCTTC. Its translation: CASSFTFRDPIVNEQFF. Complete variable domain (other parts from reference TRBV5-1 and TRBJ2-1): KAGVTQTPRYLIKTRGQQVTLSCSPISGHRSVSWYQQTPGQGLQFLFEYFSETQRNKGNFPGRFSGRQFSNSRSEMNVSTLELGDSALYLCASSFTFRDPIVNEQFFGPGTRLTVL.

The chain has TRBV19 and TRBJ1-1; 8 bases fit TRBD1. Germline V gene lookup returns CDR1 LNHDA and CDR2 SQIVND (reference sequence). Trimming at V came to 9 bases and at J to 1 base, leaving 13 bases not matched to a gene. The CDR3 loop spans 16 amino acids. CDR3 coding DNA: TGTGCCAGACCAGAAGGCGCAGGGGGCGGGAACACTGAAGCTTTCTTT. Its translation: CARPEGAGGGNTEAFF.

The rearrangement uses TRBV10-3 and TRBJ2-3; TRBD1 is a possible D gene (5 bases). V lost 2 bases to trimming and J lost 4 bases, with 7 bases between them. The CDR3 covers 13 residues. Germline V gene lookup returns CDR1 ENHRY and CDR2 SYGVKD. The CDR3 region is CAISEGAPDTQYF. The CDR3 nucleotides are TGTGCCATCAGTGAGGGGGCACCAGATACGCAGTATTTT.

This clone was recorded once. V and J are TRBV11-3 and TRBJ2-7; 8 bases align to TRBD1. Germline trimming cut 1 base from V and 6 bases from J; bases unmatched to any gene: 5. The germline gives CDR1 SGHNT, CDR2 YENEEA. The CDR3 has 14 amino acids. This CDR3 reads CASSLAGRGREQYV. Written as DNA, the CDR3 is TGTGCCAGCAGCTTAGCTGGCAGGGGGCGCGAGCAGTACGTC.

The V and J genes are TRBV12-5 and TRBJ2-5; weak D call: TRBD1 (6 bases). The CDR3 length is 15 residues. V lost 5 bases, J lost 2 bases, and 15 bases lay in between. Per germline, CDR1 LGHNT and CDR2 FRNRAP. CDR3 DNA sequence: TGTGCTAGTGGTGCAGGGGTGCTGGGACAAGAGACCCAGTACTTC. Its protein is CASGAGVLGQETQYF.

V usage is TRBV7-8 and J usage is TRBJ2-3, with 7 nucleotides matching TRBD2. This CDR3 has 16 residues. Germline V gives CDR1 SGHVS, CDR2 FQNEAQ. V gave up 2 bases and J gave up 0 bases; unmatched junction bases: 5. CDR3 sequence reads: CASSLLAASSTDTQYF. For the CDR3, the DNA is TGTGCCAGCAGCTTACTAGCGGCGAGTAGCACAGATACGCAGTATTTT.